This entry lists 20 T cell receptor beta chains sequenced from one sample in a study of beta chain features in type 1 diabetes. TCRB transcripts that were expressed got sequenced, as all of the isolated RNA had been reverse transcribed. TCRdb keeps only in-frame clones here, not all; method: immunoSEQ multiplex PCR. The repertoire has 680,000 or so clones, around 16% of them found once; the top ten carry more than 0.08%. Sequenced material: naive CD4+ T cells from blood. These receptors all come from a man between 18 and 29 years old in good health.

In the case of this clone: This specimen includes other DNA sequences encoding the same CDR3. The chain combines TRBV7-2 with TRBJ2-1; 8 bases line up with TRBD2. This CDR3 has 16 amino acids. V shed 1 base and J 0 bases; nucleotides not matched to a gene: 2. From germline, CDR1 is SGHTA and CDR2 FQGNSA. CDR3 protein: CASSLVAGSSYNEQFF. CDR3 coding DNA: TGTGCCAGCAGCTTAGTAGCGGGAAGCTCCTACAATGAGCAGTTCTTC.

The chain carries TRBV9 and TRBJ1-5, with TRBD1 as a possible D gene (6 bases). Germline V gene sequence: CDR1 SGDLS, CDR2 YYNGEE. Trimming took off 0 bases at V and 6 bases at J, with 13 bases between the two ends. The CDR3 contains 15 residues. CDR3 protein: CASSVAPGVGQPQHF. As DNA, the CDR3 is TGTGCCAGCAGCGTAGCTCCAGGGGTCGGTCAGCCCCAGCATTTT.

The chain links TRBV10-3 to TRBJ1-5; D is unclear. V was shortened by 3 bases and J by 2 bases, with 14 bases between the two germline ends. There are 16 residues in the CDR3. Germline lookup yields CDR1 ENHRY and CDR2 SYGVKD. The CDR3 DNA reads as TGTGCCATCAGTGACGAGAGGTCCGAGGGCAATCAGCCCCAGCATTTT. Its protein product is CAISDERSEGNQPQHF.

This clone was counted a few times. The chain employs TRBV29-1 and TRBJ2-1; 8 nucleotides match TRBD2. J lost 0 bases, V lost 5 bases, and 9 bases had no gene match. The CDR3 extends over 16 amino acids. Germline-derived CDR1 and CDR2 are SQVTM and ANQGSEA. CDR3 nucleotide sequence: TGCAGCGTTAGCCAGCGGGAGAGGCCCTCCTACAATGAGCAGTTCTTC. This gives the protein CSVSQRERPSYNEQFF.

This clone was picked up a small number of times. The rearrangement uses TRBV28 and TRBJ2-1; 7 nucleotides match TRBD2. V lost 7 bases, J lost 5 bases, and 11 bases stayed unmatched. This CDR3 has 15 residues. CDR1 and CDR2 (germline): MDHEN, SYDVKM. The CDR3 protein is CASTLGLAANNEQFF. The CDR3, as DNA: TGTGCCAGCACCCTGGGGCTAGCGGCTAACAATGAGCAGTTCTTC.

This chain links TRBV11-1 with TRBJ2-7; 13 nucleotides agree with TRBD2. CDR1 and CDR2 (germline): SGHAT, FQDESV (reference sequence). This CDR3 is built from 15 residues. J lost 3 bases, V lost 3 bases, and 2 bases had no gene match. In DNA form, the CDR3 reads TGTGCCAGCAGCTTCAGACTAGCGGGAGGCTACGAGCAGTACTTC. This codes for CASSFRLAGGYEQYF.

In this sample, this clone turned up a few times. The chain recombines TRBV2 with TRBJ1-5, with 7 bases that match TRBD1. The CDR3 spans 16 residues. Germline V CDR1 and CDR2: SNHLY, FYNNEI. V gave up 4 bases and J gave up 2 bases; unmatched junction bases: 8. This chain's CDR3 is CASSVVGGGRNQPQHF. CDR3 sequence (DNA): TGTGCCAGCAGTGTGGTAGGGGGCGGGCGCAATCAGCCCCAGCATTTT.

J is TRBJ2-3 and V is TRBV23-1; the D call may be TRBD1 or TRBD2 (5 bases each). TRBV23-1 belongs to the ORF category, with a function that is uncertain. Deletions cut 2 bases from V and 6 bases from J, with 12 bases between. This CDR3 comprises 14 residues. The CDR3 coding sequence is TGCGCCAGCAGTCAACGGGGCCTAAGGGATACGCAGTATTTT. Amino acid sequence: CASSQRGLRDTQYF.

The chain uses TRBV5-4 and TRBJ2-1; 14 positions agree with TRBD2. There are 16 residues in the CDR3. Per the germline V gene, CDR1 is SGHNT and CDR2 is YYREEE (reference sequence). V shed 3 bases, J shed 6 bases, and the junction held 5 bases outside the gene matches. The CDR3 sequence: CASSSRTSGRINEQFF. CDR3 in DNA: TGTGCCAGCAGCTCTCGGACTAGCGGGAGGATCAATGAGCAGTTCTTC.

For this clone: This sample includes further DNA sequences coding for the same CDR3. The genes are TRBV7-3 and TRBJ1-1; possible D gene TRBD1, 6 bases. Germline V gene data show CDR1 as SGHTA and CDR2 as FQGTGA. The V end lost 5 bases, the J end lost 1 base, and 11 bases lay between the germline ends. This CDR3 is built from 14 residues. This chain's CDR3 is CASSLQGGNTEAFF. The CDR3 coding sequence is TGTGCCAGCAGCCTACAGGGTGGGAACACTGAAGCTTTCTTT.

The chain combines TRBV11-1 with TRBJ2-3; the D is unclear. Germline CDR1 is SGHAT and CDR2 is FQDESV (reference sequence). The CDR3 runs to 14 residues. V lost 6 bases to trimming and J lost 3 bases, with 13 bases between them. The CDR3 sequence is CASSRNSPTDTQYF. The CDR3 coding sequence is TGTGCCAGCAGTCGGAATTCTCCTACAGATACGCAGTATTTT.

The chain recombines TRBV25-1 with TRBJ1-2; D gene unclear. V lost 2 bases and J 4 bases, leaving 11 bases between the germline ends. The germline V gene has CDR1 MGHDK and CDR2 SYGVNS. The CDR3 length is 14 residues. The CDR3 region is CASSEQAPSYGYTF. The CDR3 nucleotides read TGTGCCAGCAGTGAACAGGCACCATCCTATGGCTACACCTTC.

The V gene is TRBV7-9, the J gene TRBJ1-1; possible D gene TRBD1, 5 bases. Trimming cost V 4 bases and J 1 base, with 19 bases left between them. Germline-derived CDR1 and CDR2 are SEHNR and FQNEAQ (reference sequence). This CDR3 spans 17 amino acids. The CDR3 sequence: CASSSVGAGLRNTEAFF. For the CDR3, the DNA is TGTGCCAGCAGCTCCGTGGGAGCGGGACTGAGGAACACTGAAGCTTTCTTT. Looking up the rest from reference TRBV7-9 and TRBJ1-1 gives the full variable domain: DTGVSQNPRHKITKRGQNVTFRCDPISEHNRLYWYRQTLGQGPEFLTYFQNEAQLEKSRLLSDRFSAERPKGSFSTLEIQRTEQGDSAMYLCASSSVGAGLRNTEAFFGQGTRLTVV.

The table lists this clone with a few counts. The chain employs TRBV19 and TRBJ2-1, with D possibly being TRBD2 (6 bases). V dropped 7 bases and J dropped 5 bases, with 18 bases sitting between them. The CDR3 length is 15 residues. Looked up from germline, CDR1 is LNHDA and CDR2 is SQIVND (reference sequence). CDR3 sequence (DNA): TGTGCCAGTAAAGGAGGCAGCGGGCGTAACAATGAGCAGTTCTTC. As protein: CASKGGSGRNNEQFF.

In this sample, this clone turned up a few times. This chain's CDR3 is CASSLVGQTNQPQHF. As DNA, the CDR3 is TGTGCCAGCAGCTTAGTAGGTCAGACGAATCAGCCCCAGCATTTT. This rearrangement joins TRBV7-8 to TRBJ1-5; unclear D gene. Germline V gene data show CDR1 as SGHVS and CDR2 as FQNEAQ. The V gene lost 1 base and the J gene lost 4 bases, with 11 bases spanning the gap. This CDR3 comprises 15 residues.

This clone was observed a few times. The CDR3 spells CASSSPLRGQRGNEQFF. DNA for the CDR3: TGTGCCAGCAGTTCCCCTTTGAGGGGGCAGAGGGGTAATGAGCAGTTCTTC. The chain is built from TRBV27 and TRBJ2-1; TRBD1 aligns across 7 bases. This CDR3 contains 17 residues. The germline gives CDR1 MNHEY, CDR2 SMNVEV (reference sequence). V lost 4 bases, J lost 7 bases, and 16 bases stayed unmatched.

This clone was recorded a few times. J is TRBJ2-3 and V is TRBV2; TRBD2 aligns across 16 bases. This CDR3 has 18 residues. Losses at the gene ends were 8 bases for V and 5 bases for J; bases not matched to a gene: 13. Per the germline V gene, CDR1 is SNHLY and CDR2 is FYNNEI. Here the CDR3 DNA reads TGTGCCAGCCGAGTGGGACTAGCGGGAGGGCCAAGTCTAGATACGCAGTATTTT. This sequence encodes CASRVGLAGGPSLDTQYF. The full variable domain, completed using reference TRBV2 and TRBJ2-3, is EPEVTQTPSHQVTQMGQEVILRCVPISNHLYFYWYRQILGQKVEFLVSFYNNEISEKSEIFDDQFSVERPDGSNFTLKIRSTKLEDSAMYFCASRVGLAGGPSLDTQYFGPGTRLTVL.

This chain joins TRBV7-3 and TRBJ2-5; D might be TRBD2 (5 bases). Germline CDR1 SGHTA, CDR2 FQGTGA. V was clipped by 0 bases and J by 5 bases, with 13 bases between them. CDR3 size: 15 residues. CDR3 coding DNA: TGTGCCAGCAGCTTAACCCGGGCCACGGGGGAGACCCAGTACTTC. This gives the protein CASSLTRATGETQYF.

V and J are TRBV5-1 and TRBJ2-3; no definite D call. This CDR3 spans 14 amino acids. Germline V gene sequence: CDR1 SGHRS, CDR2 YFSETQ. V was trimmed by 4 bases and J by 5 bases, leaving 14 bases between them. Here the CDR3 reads CASSAQDQLDTQYF. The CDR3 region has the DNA TGCGCCAGCAGCGCGCAGGACCAGTTAGATACGCAGTATTTT.

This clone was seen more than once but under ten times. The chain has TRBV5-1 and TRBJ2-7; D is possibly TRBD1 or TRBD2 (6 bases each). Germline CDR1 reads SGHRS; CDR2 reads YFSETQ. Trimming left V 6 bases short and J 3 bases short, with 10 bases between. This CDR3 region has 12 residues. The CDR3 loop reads CASTGGGYEQYF. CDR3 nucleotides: TGCGCCAGCACCGGGGGCGGCTACGAGCAGTACTTC.